This T cell receptor beta chain was recovered during a study of cytomegalovirus exposure and HLA in healthy donors. Study-wide points: Cytomegalovirus-associated status was assigned to about 150 TCR beta chains.

A remark on this clone: The antigen is unknown.

With 60 Vbeta and 13 Jbeta primers, the PCR was carried out. Here immunoSEQ multiplex PCR was the method, and the copy in TCRdb shows in-frame clones only, minus some. The sample lists 99,000 or so clones; about 83% were seen once. Trimming cost V 3 bases and J 6 bases; bases outside gene matches: 11. CDR1 and CDR2 from the germline V gene are MGHRA and YSYEKL. The CDR3 covers 16 residues. The chain links TRBV4-1 to TRBJ2-1; 7 bases align to TRBD2. The clonotype was recovered from a man younger than 30 in good health and CMV-seronegative. Sequenced sample: PBMCs. CDR3 protein: CASSQVPGGVSNEQFF. DNA of the CDR3: TGCGCCAGCAGCCAGGTTCCGGGAGGAGTCAGCAATGAGCAGTTCTTC.